This TCR beta chain was recorded in a study of T cell repertoires in cytomegalovirus infection. Overall study: Recently identified HLA-C-restricted CMV epitopes were used, and well-studied HLA-B-restricted CMV epitopes were used as well. A matching HLA type, together with CMV infection, was signaled by public TCR beta signatures.

TCRdb recomputed calls from the reads with MiXCR, one row per CDR3 protein. The sample has roughly 570,000 distinct CDR3 sequences, 35% to 50% seen once. Study-wide findings and caveats: In two of eight donors, the top clonotype was HLA-C-restricted CMV-specific.

This clonotype was counted a few times. Antigen: not known. V dropped 2 bases and J dropped 6; count of bases not matched to a gene: 7. Germline-derived CDR1 and CDR2 are DFQATT and SNEGSKA (reference sequence). The CDR3 is 14 residues long. The sequenced sample was cultured PBMCs, obtained from culture after CMV antigen stimulation. This sequence was found in a human donor in good health (CMV status not recorded). Some clones in this sample may be carry-over from other donors' samples. The rearrangement joins TRBV20-1 to TRBJ2-3; 8 nucleotides line up with TRBD1. The CDR3: CSARPGQAPDTQYF. The CDR3 region has the DNA TGCAGTGCTAGACCGGGACAGGCACCTGATACGCAGTATTTT.